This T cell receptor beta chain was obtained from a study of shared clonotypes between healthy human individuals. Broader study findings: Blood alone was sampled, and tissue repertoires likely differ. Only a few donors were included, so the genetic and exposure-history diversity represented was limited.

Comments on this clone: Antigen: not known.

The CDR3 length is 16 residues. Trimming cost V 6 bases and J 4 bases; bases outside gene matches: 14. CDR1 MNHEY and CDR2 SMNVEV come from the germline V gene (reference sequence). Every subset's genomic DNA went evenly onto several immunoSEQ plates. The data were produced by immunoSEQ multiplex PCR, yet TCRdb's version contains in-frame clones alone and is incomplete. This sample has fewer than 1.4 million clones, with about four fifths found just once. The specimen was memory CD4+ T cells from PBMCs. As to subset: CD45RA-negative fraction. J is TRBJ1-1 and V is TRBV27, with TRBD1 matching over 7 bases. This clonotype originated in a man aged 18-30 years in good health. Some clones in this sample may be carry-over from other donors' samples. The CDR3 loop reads CASREFGAGGSTEAFF. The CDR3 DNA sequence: TGTGCCAGCAGAGAATTTGGGGCAGGGGGGAGCACTGAAGCTTTCTTT.